This T cell receptor (beta chain) was recorded in a study of circulating CD8 cells and anti-PD-1 response in melanoma. Study-level background: Anti-PD-1 was first-line therapy for about 50% of the 13 patients.

Whole-study results and caveats: Replicates were generally not done for experiments. At M1, fewer than 7% of TRB clonotypes appeared in multiple subsets. Tumor reactivity was tested by peptide assays on expanded sorted subsets.

In regard to this clonotype: Antigen specificity is unknown.

Sorting of live CD3+CD8+TCRalphabeta+ cells by PD-1 and/or TIGIT gave four subsets. With 5 bases removed from V and 4 bases from J, the gap between germline ends came to 6 bases. The CDR3 sequence is 11 residues long. The germline CDR1 and CDR2 sequences are SGHTA and FQGNSA. Using approximately 16 ng of total RNA, TCR libraries were made with the QIAseq Immune Repertoire TCR panel. Each CDR3 protein is one row after TCRdb ran MiXCR on the reads. Altogether about 870 distinct CDR3 sequences are present, 5.8% being singletons, with the ten largest covering 5% to 8%. This TCR was recovered from a human donor with melanoma. Material: CD8+ T cells from PBMCs, obtained at baseline or after one month of anti-PD-1 therapy (not recorded which). The chain couples TRBV7-2 to TRBJ2-7; D is undetermined. CDR3 region: CASSLNYEQYF. The CDR3 nucleotides are TGTGCCAGCAGCCTAAATTACGAGCAGTACTTC.